This T cell receptor beta chain appears in the sequencing data of a study of T-cell memory formation after mild COVID-19. Whole-study results and caveats: Chiefly within CM and EM were the contracting CD4+ clones; CD8+ ones were within EMRA.

This clonotype was observed a handful of times. Antigen unknown. Researchers used 5'RACE with constant-segment primers to make TCR alpha and TCR beta cDNA libraries that carry sample barcodes and UMIs. In TCRdb, the 5' RACE reads were re-called with MiXCR into one record per CDR3 protein. The sample holds approximately 290,000 distinct CDR3 sequences, 15% to 20% seen once. CDR3 size: 13 residues. V was clipped by 10 bases and J by 1 base, with 10 bases between them. Germline CDR1 is SNHLY and CDR2 is FYNNEI. The sample taken for sequencing was PBMCs or a T cell subset sorted from them (not recorded which). The chain is built from TRBV2 and TRBJ2-2, with a tentative D call TRBD1 (5 bases). The TCR was taken from a man younger than 35 who had mild COVID-19 (a few samples of this study predate the infection). Cell type and time point are not known. The CDR3 is CATRTGNTGELFF. CDR3 coding DNA: TGTGCCACTCGCACAGGGAACACCGGGGAGCTGTTTTTT.